These T cell receptor beta chains were read from a single sample in a study of cytomegalovirus exposure and HLA in healthy donors. The repertoire was sequenced with immunoSEQ multiplex PCR; TCRdb's copy has only in-frame clones and lacks some. This table has over 100,000 clones, 73% appearing once. Sequencing was performed on PBMCs. All receptors derive from a man aged 35-49 years in good health and CMV-seronegative. CDR3s include the opening cysteine and the closing phenylalanine or tryptophan. The D gene is left open where the match is weak. The listing skips clone size in some rows; elsewhere it reads once, few, many or a size class.

d_gene	abundance	v_gene	j_gene	CDR3nt	CDR3aa
.	.	TRBV7-2	TRBJ2-7	TGTGCCAGCAGCTTCGGCAGGTCCTACGAGCAGTACTTC	CASSFGRSYEQYF
.	few	TRBV4-3	TRBJ1-3	TGCGCCAGCAGCCAAGATAGCTTGGCAGGGTCTGGAAACACCATATATTTT	CASSQDSLAGSGNTIYF
TRBD2	.	TRBV2	TRBJ2-1	TGTGCCAGCAGTGCCCTAGCGGGGGGATACTCCTACAATGAGCAGTTCTTC	CASSALAGGYSYNEQFF
TRBD1	.	TRBV10-3	TRBJ2-7	TGTGCCATCAGCGGACAGGGTGGGGTCTACGAGCAGTACTTC	CAISGQGGVYEQYF
TRBD2	once	TRBV9	TRBJ2-3	TGTGCCAGCAGCGTAGTCGGGGGGGCTACTTATACGCAGTATTTT	CASSVVGGATYTQYF
.	.	TRBV7-9	TRBJ2-5	TGTGCCAGCAGCTCGATCCGGGATCAAAGGGAGACCCAGTACTTC	CASSSIRDQRETQYF
TRBD2	few	TRBV4-1	TRBJ2-7	TGCGCCAGCAGCCAGCGGGAGGACTCCTACGAGCAGTACTTC	CASSQREDSYEQYF
.	.	TRBV7-2	TRBJ2-2	TGTGCCGGCAGCTTTTCGGCGGCGGGAAGGGAGCTGTTTTTT	CAGSFSAAGRELFF
TRBD1	.	TRBV5-1	TRBJ1-5	TGCGCCAGCAGCTCCGGACAGGGCGGGCAGCCCCAGCATTTT	CASSSGQGGQPQHF
TRBD1	once	TRBV5-5	TRBJ2-7	TGTGCCAGCAGCTTGGCCTGGACAGGGATGGCTTACGAGCAGTACTTC	CASSLAWTGMAYEQYF
.	.	TRBV6-5	TRBJ1-1	TGTGCCAGCAGTTACGTGGGGGCAGGCGAAGCTTTCTTT	CASSYVGAGEAFF
TRBD1	.	TRBV18	TRBJ1-3	TGTGCCAGCTCACCAAGGCCGGGACAGGGGAGCGTTCCGCACTCTGGAAACACCATATATTTT	CASSPRPGQGSVPHSGNTIYF
.	.	TRBV5-6	TRBJ1-3	TGTGCCAGCAGCCTGGGCGGAGGATGGAGCTCTGGAAACACCATATATTTT	CASSLGGGWSSGNTIYF
.	.	TRBV19	TRBJ1-4	TGTGCCAGTAGTGTGACAGGCCAAACAACTAATGAAAAACTGTTTTTT	CASSVTGQTTNEKLFF
.	.	TRBV5-6	TRBJ2-7	TGTGCCAGCAGCTTGCGTGACGAGCAGTACTTC	CASSLRDEQYF
.	.	TRBV30	TRBJ1-6	TGTGCCTGGAGTGTACCGGACAGAGTCTATAATTCACCCCTCCACTTT	CAWSVPDRVYNSPLHF
.	once	TRBV27	TRBJ1-5	TGTGCCAGCAGTTTAGGAGCAGGGGCCTACAATCAGCCCCAGCATTTT	CASSLGAGAYNQPQHF
.	few	TRBV9	TRBJ2-7	TGTGCCAGCAGCGTAGAAGGGGGTCCCCGGTACGAGCAGTACTTC	CASSVEGGPRYEQYF
TRBD1	.	TRBV2	TRBJ1-3	TGTGCCAGCAGTCAGAAGACAGGGGACTACTCTGGAAACACCATATATTTT	CASSQKTGDYSGNTIYF
TRBD2	.	TRBV27	TRBJ2-7	TGTGCCAGCAGTACCCTCGGGGGGAGGCAGTACTTC	CASSTLGGRQYF
.	.	TRBV18	TRBJ1-2	TGTGCCAGCTCACCGGGACAAGGGCCCGGCTACACCTTC	CASSPGQGPGYTF
TRBD1	.	TRBV19	TRBJ1-6	TGTGCCAGTAGTGTGATACAGGGGGAAGGTAATTCACCCCTCCACTTT	CASSVIQGEGNSPLHF
TRBD1	.	TRBV7-9	TRBJ2-3	TGTGCCAGCAGCTTAGGAAGGACAGGCGCTCAGGGAGATACGCAGTATTTT	CASSLGRTGAQGDTQYF
TRBD2	.	TRBV11-2	TRBJ2-7	TGTGCCAGCAGCTTAGGGGGAGGCGGCGGGGGTTCCTCCTACGAGCAGTACTTC	CASSLGGGGGGSSYEQYF
TRBD1	.	TRBV6-5	TRBJ1-6	TGTGCCAGCAGTCGCAGGGGGCTAAATTCACCCCTCCACTTT	CASSRRGLNSPLHF
.	few	TRBV7-9	TRBJ1-4	TGTGCCAGCAGCCCCGGGCAGGGGCATGAAAAACTGTTTTTT	CASSPGQGHEKLFF
.	.	TRBV13	TRBJ1-2	TGTGCCAGCAGCTTACAACGGGATGGCTACACCTTC	CASSLQRDGYTF
.	.	TRBV28	TRBJ2-7	TGTGCCAGCAGGTCGGGGGGCCCCTACGAGCAGTACTTC	CASRSGGPYEQYF
TRBD2	once	TRBV13	TRBJ2-1	TGTGCCAGCAGCTTAGGCCTACGTAGCGGGGGGGCTCGTGAGCAGTTCTTC	CASSLGLRSGGAREQFF
.	.	TRBV7-2	TRBJ1-5	TGTGCCAGCAGCTCTTTGTCCACGAGGAGCAATCAGCCCCAGCATTTT	CASSSLSTRSNQPQHF
TRBD2	.	TRBV9	TRBJ2-7	TGTGCCAGCAGCGTAGAAGGGGCTAGCGGGGGGATTAGCTCCTACGAGCAGTACTTC	CASSVEGASGGISSYEQYF
TRBD1	.	TRBV10-2	TRBJ1-6	TGCGCCAGCAGGGGTGACAGGGGGCGTAATTCACCCCTCCACTTT	CASRGDRGRNSPLHF
.	.	TRBV29-1	TRBJ1-1	TGCAGCGTCGACCCGGGACACAGCCAAGCTTTCTTT	CSVDPGHSQAFF
.	.	TRBV19	TRBJ2-7	TGTGCCAGTAGTATAGACCGAGTTGTTCCCTACGAGCAGTACTTC	CASSIDRVVPYEQYF
.	.	TRBV10-3	TRBJ1-1	TGTGCCGCTTTAGGGGGAACTGAAGCTTTCTTT	CAALGGTEAFF
TRBD1	.	TRBV29-1	TRBJ2-3	TGCAGCGTTTACGTCGTCGGGACAGGGTCCAGGGACAGGGGTTTAAATACGCAGTATTTT	CSVYVVGTGSRDRGLNTQYF
.	.	TRBV2	TRBJ2-4	TGTGCCAGCAGTGAAGGAGTGGTAGGGAGTCTGAACATTCAGTACTTC	CASSEGVVGSLNIQYF